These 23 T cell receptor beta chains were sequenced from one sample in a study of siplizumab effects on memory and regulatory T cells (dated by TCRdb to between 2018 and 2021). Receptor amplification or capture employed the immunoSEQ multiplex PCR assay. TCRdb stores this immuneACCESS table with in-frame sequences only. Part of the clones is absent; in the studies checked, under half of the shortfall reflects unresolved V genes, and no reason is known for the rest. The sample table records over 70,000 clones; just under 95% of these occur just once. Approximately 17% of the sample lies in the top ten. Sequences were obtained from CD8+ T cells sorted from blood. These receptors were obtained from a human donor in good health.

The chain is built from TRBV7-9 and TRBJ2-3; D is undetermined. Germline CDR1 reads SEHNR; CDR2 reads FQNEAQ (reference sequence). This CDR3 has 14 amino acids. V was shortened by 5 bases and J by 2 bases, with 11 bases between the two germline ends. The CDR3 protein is CASSPLGFTDTQYF. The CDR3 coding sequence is TGTGCCAGCAGCCCCCTGGGCTTCACAGATACGCAGTATTTT.

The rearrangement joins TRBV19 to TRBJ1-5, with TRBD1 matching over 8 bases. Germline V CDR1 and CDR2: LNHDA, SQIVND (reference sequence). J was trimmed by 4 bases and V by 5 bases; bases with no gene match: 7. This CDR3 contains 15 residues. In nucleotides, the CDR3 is TGTGCCAGTAGTTTTGGACAGGGTTGGAATCAGCCCCAGCATTTT. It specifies CASSFGQGWNQPQHF.

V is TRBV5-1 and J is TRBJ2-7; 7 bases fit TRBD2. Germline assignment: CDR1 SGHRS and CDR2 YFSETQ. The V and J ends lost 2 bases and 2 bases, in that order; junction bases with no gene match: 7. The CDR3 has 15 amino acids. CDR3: CASSFDYAGAYEQYF. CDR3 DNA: TGCGCCAGCAGCTTCGATTACGCGGGAGCCTACGAGCAGTACTTC. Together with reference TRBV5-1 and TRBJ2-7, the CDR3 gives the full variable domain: KAGVTQTPRYLIKTRGQQVTLSCSPISGHRSVSWYQQTPGQGLQFLFEYFSETQRNKGNFPGRFSGRQFSNSRSEMNVSTLELGDSALYLCASSFDYAGAYEQYFGPGTRLTVT.

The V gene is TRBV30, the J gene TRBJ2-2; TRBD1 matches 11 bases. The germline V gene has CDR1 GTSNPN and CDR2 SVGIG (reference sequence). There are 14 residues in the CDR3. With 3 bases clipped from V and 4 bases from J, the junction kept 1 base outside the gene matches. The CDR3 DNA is TGTGCCTGGAGGGGGACAGGGGGCACCGGGGAGCTGTTTTTT. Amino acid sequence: CAWRGTGGTGELFF.

In nucleotides, the CDR3 is TGCAGCGTTGTGGGAGCCTGGAATACCGGGGAGCTGTTTTTT. This encodes CSVVGAWNTGELFF. The chain joins TRBV29-1 to TRBJ2-2; D perhaps matches TRBD2 (5 bases). The CDR3 extends over 14 amino acids. V lost 4 bases and J 5 bases, leaving 14 bases between the germline ends. CDR1 SQVTM and CDR2 ANQGSEA come from the germline V gene.

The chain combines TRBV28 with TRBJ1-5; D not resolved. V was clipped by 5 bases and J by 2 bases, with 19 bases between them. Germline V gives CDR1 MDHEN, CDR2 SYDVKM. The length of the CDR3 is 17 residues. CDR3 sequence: CASSPPPAGQGNQPQHF. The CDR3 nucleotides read TGTGCCAGCAGTCCCCCCCCAGCCGGGCAGGGCAATCAGCCCCAGCATTTT. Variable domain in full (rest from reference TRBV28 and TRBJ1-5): DVKVTQSSRYLVKRTGEKVFLECVQDMDHENMFWYRQDPGLGLRLIYFSYDVKMKEKGDIPEGYSVSREKKERFSLILESASTNQTSMYLCASSPPPAGQGNQPQHFGDGTRLSIL.

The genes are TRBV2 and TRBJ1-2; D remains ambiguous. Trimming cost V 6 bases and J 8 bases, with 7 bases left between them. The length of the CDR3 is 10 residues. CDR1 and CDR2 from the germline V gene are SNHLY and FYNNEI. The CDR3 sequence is CASRDLGYTF. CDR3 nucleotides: TGTGCCAGCAGGGACTTGGGCTACACCTTC.

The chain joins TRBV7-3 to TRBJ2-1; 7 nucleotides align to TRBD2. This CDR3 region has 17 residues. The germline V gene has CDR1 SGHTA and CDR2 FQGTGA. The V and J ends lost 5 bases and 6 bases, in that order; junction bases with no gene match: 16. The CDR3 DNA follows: TGTGCCAGCAGCCCCGCCCTGGTGCGGGAGTTAGGCAATGAGCAGTTCTTC. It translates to CASSPALVRELGNEQFF. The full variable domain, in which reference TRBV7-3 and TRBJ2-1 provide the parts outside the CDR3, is GAGVSQTPSNKVTEKGKYVELRCDPISGHTALYWYRQSLGQGPEFLIYFQGTGAADDSGLPNDRFFAVRPEGSVSTLKIQRTERGDSAVYLCASSPALVRELGNEQFFGPGTRLTVL.

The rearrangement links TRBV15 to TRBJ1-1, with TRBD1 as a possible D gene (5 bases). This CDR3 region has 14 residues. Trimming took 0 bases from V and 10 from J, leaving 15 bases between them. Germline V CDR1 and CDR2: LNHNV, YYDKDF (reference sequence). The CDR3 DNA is TGTGCCACCAGCAGAGATTTGCAAGGGGTGCGAGCTTTCTTT. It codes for CATSRDLQGVRAFF.

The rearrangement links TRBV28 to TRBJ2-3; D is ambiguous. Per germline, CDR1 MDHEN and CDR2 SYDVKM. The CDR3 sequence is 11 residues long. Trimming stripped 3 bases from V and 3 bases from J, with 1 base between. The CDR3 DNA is TGTGCCAGCAGTTTTACAGATACGCAGTATTTT. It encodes CASSFTDTQYF.

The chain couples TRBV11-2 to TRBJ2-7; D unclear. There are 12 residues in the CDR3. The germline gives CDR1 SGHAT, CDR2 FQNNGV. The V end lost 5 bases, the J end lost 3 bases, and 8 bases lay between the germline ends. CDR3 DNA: TGTGCCAGCAGCCCCCCAGGCTACGAGCAGTACTTC. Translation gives CASSPPGYEQYF.

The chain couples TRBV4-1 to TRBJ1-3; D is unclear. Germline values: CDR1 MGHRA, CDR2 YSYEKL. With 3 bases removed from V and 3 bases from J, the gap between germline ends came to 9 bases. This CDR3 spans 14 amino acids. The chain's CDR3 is CASSQGGYGNTIYF. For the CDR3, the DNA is TGCGCCAGCAGCCAGGGCGGGTATGGAAACACCATATATTTT.

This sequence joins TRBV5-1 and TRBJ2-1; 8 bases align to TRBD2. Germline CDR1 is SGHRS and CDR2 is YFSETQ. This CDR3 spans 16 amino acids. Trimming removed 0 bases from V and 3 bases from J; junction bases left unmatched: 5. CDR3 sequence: CASSLEVAGNYNEQFF. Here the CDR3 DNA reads TGCGCCAGCAGCTTGGAGGTAGCGGGGAACTACAATGAGCAGTTCTTC.

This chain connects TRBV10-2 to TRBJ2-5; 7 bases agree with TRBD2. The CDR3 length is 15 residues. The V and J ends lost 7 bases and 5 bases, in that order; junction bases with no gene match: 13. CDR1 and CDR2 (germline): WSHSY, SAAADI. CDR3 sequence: CASKTGGRDGETQYF. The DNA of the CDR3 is TGCGCCAGCAAAACGGGGGGTCGGGACGGCGAGACCCAGTACTTC.

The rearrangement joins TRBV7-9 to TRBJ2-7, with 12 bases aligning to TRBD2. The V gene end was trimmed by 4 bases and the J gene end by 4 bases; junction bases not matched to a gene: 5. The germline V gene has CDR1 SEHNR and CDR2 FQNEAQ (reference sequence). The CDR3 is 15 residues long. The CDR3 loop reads CASSYPGLAGYEQYF. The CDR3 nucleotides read TGTGCCAGCAGCTACCCCGGACTAGCGGGATACGAGCAGTACTTC.

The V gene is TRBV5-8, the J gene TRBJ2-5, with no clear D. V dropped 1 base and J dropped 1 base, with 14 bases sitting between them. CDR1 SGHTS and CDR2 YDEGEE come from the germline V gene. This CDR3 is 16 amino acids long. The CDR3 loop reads CASSLYGSGPQETQYF. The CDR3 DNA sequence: TGTGCCAGCAGCTTGTACGGCAGTGGCCCCCAAGAGACCCAGTACTTC.

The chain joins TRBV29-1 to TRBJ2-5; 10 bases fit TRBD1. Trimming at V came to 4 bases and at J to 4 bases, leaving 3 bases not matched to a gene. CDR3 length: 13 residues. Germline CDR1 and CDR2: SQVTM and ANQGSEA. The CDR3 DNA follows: TGCAGCGTTGCCGGACAGGGGGGAGAGACCCAGTACTTC. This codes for CSVAGQGGETQYF.

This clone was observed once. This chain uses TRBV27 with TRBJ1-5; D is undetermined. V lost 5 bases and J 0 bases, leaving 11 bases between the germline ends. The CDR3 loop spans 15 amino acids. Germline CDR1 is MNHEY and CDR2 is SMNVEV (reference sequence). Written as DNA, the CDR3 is TGTGCCAGCAGTACCACAGCGGTTAGCAATCAGCCCCAGCATTTT. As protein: CASSTTAVSNQPQHF.

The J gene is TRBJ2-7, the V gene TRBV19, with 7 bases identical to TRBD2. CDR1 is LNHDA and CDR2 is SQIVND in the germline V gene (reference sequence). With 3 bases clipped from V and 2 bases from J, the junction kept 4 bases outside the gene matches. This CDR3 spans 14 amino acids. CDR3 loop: CASSIASGPYEQYF. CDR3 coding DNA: TGTGCCAGTAGTATTGCTAGCGGTCCCTACGAGCAGTACTTC.

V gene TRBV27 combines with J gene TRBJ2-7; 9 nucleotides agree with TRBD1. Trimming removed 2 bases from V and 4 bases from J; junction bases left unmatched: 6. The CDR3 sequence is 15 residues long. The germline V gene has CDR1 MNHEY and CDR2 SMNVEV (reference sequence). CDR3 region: CASSLGGQGGYEQYF. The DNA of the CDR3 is TGTGCCAGCAGTTTAGGGGGACAGGGTGGGTACGAGCAGTACTTC.

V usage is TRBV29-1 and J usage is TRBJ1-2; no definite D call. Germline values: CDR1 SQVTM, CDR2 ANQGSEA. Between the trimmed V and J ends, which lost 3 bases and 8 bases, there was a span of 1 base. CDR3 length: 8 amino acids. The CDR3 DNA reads TGCAGCGTTGACGGCTACACCTTC. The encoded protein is CSVDGYTF.

Written as DNA, the CDR3 is TGTGCTAGTGGTTTCCCCTCGGGGGGTGAGCAGTTCTTC. It yields the protein CASGFPSGGEQFF. The chain recombines TRBV12-5 with TRBJ2-1; 7 bases are shared with TRBD2. Per germline, CDR1 LGHNT and CDR2 FRNRAP. The CDR3 runs 13 residues. Trimming removed 3 bases from V and 9 bases from J; junction bases left unmatched: 5.

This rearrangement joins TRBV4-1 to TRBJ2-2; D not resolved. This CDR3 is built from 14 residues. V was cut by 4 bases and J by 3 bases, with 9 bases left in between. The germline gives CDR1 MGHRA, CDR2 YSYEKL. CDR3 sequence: CASSLGRDTGELFF. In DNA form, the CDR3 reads TGCGCCAGCAGCCTTGGGCGTGACACCGGGGAGCTGTTTTTT.